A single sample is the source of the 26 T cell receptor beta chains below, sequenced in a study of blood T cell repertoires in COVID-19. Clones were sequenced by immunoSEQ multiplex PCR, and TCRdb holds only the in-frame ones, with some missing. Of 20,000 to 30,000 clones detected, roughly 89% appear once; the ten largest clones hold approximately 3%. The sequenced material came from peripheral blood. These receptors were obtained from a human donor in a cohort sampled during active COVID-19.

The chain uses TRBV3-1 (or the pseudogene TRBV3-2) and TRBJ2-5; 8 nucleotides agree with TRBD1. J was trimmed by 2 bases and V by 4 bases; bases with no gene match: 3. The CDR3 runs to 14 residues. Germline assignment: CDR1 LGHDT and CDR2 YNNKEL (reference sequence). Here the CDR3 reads CASSPTGGQETQYF. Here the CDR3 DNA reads TGTGCCAGCAGCCCTACAGGGGGTCAAGAGACCCAGTACTTC.

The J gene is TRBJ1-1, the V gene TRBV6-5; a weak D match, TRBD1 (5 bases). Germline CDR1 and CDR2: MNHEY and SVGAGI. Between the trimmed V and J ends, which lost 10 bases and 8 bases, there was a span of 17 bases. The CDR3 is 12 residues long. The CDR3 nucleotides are TGTGCCACCCGGAGGGGTGGCAACGAAGCTTTCTTT. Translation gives CATRRGGNEAFF.

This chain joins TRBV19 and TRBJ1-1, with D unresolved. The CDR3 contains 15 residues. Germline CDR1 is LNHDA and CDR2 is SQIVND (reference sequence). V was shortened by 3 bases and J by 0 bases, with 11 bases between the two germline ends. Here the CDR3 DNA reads TGTGCCAGTAGTATCAAGCCTATCATGAACACTGAAGCTTTCTTT. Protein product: CASSIKPIMNTEAFF. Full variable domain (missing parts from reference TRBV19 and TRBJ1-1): DGGITQSPKYLFRKEGQNVTLSCEQNLNHDAMYWYRQDPGQGLRLIYYSQIVNDFQKGDIAEGYSVSREKKESFPLTVTSAQKNPTAFYLCASSIKPIMNTEAFFGQGTRLTVV.

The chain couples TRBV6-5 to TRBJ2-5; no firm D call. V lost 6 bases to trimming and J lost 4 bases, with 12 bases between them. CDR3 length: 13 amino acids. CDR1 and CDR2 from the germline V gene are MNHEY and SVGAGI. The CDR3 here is CASRNPPRETQYF. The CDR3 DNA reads TGTGCCAGCAGAAACCCCCCCAGAGAGACCCAGTACTTC.

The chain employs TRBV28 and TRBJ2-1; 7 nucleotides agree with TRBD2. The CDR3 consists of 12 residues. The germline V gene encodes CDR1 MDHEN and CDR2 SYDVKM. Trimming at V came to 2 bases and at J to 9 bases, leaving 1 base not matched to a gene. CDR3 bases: TGTGCCAGCAGTTTAGGCGGGGGTGAGCAGTTCTTC. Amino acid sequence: CASSLGGGEQFF.

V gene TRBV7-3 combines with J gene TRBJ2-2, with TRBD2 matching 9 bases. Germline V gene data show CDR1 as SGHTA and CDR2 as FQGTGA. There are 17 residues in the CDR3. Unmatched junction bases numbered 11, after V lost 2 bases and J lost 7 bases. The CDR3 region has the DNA TGTGCCAGCAGCTTACTCCTGGCTAGCGGGAAAGGCGGGGAGCTGTTTTTT. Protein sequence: CASSLLLASGKGGELFF.

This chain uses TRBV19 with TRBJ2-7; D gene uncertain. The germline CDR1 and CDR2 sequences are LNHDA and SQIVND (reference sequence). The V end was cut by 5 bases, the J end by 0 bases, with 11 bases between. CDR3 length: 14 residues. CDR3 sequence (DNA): TGTGCCAGTAGTTTTGCCGAGCACTCCTACGAGCAGTACTTC. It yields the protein CASSFAEHSYEQYF.

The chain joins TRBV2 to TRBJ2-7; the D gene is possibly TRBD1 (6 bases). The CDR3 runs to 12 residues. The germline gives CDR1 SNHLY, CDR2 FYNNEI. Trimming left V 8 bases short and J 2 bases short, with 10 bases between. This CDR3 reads CASRTVAYEQYF. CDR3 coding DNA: TGTGCCAGCCGGACAGTAGCCTACGAGCAGTACTTC.

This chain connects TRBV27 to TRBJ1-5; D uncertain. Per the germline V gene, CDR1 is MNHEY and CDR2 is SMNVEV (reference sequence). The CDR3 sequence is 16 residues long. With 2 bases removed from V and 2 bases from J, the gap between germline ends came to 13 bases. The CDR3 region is CASSLSGRKGNQPQHF. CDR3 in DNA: TGTGCCAGCAGTTTAAGTGGCAGAAAAGGCAATCAGCCCCAGCATTTT.

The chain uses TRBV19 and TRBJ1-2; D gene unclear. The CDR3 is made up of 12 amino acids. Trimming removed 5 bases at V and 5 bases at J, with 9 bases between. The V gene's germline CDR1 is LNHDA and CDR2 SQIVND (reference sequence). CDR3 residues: CASSRLRYGYTF. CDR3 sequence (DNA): TGTGCCAGTAGTCGGTTGAGGTATGGCTACACCTTC.

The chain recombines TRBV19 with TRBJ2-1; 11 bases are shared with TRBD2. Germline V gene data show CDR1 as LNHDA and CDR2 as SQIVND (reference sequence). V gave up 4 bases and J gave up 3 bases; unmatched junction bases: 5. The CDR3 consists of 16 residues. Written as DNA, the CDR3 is TGTGCCAGTAGTAGCGCCCTAGCGGGGGGCTACAATGAGCAGTTCTTC. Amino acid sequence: CASSSALAGGYNEQFF.

CDR3 sequence: CASSETGFQGQPQHF. CDR3 DNA sequence: TGTGCCAGTTCGGAGACAGGGTTCCAAGGTCAGCCCCAGCATTTT. The rearrangement uses TRBV19 and TRBJ1-5; 7 bases match TRBD1. CDR1 is LNHDA, CDR2 SQIVND, per germline (reference sequence). The CDR3 is 15 amino acids. The V gene end was trimmed by 8 bases and the J gene end by 6 bases; junction bases not matched to a gene: 13.

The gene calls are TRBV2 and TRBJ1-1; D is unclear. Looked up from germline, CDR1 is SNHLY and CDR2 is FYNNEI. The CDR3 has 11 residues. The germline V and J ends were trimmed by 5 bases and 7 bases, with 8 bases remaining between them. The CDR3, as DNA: TGTGCCAGCAGTCGAGGAAGTGAAGCTTTCTTT. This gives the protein CASSRGSEAFF.

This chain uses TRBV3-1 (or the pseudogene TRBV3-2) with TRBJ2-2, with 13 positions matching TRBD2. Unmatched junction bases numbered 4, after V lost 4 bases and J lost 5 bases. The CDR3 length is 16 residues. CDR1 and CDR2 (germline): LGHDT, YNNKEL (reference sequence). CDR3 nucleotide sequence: TGTGCCAGCAGCCTTGGACTAGCGGGAGATACCGGGGAGCTGTTTTTT. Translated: CASSLGLAGDTGELFF.

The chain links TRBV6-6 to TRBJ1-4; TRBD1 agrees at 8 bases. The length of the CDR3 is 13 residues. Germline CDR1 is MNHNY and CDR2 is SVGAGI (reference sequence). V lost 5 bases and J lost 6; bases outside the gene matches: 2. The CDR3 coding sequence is TGTGCCAGCAGTCTACAGGGGGATGAAAAACTGTTTTTT. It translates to CASSLQGDEKLFF.

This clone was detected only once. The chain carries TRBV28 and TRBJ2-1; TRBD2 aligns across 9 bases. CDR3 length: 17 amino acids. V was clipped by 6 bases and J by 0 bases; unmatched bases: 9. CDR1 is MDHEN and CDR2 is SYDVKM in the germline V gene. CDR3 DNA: TGTGCCAGCAGCCCCTCTAGCGGGATTCCCTCCTACAATGAGCAGTTCTTC. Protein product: CASSPSSGIPSYNEQFF.

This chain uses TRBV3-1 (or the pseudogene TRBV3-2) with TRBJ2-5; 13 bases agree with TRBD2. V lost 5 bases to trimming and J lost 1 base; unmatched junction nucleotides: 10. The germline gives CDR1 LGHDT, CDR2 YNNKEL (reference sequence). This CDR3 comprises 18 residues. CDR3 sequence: CASSTRLAGGQFQETQYF. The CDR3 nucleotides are TGTGCCAGCAGCACCCGACTAGCGGGGGGCCAATTCCAAGAGACCCAGTACTTC.

The CDR3 here is CARSTDSGNTIYF. For the CDR3, the DNA is TGTGCCCGATCGACAGACTCTGGAAACACCATATATTTT. The V call is TRBV30, the J call TRBJ1-3, with a tentative D call TRBD1 (5 bases). Trimming left V 8 bases short and J 0 bases short, with 11 bases between. The CDR3 covers 13 residues. Germline V gene lookup returns CDR1 GTSNPN and CDR2 SVGIG (reference sequence).

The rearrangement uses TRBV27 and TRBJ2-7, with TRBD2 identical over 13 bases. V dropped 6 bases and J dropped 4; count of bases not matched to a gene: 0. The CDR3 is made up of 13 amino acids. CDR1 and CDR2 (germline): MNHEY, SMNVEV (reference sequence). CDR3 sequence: CASRTSGRYEQYF. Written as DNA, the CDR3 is TGTGCCAGCAGGACTAGCGGGAGGTACGAGCAGTACTTC.

In nucleotides, the CDR3 is TGTGCCAGCAGTGTTCAACAGGGTTCCTATGGCTACACCTTC. Encoded protein: CASSVQQGSYGYTF. The gene calls are TRBV2 and TRBJ1-2; D is possibly TRBD1 (6 bases). Germline CDR1 and CDR2: SNHLY and FYNNEI. The CDR3 is 14 residues long. Trimming removed 4 bases at V and 4 bases at J, with 13 bases between.

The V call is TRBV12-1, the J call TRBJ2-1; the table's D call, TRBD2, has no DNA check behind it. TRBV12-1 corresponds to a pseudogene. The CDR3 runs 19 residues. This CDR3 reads CASSFGGLAGVSSYNEQFF. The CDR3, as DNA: TGTGCCAGCAGCTTTGGAGGTCTAGCGGGAGTGAGCTCCTACAATGAGCAGTTCTTC.

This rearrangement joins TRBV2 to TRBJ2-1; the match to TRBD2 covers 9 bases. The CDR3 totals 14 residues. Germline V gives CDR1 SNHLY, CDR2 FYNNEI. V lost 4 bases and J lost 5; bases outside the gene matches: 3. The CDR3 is CASSGRLADNEQFF. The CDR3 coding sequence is TGTGCCAGCAGTGGGAGACTAGCGGACAATGAGCAGTTCTTC.

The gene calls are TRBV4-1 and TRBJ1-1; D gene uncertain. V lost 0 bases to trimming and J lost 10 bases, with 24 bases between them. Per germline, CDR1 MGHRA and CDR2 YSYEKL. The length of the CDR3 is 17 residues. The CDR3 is CASSQDGGIGSKGGAFF. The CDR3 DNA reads TGCGCCAGCAGCCAAGATGGTGGGATTGGGAGTAAAGGAGGAGCTTTCTTT.

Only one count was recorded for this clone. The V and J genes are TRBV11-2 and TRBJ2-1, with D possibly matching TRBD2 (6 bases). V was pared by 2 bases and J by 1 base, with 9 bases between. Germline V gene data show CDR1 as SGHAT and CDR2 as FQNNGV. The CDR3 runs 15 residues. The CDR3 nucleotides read TGTGCCAGCAGCTTACGGGCGGGGTCCTACAATGAGCAGTTCTTC. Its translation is CASSLRAGSYNEQFF. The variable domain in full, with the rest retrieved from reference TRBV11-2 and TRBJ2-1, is EAGVAQSPRYKIIEKRQSVAFWCNPISGHATLYWYQQILGQGPKLLIQFQNNGVVDDSQLPKDRFSAERLKGVDSTLKIQPAKLEDSAVYLCASSLRAGSYNEQFFGPGTRLTVL.

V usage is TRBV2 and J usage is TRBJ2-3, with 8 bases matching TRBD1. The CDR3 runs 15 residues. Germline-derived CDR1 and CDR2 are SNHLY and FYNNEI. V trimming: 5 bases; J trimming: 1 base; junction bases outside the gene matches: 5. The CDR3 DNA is TGTGCCAGCAGTTGGGACAGGATCGGCACAGATACGCAGTATTTT. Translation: CASSWDRIGTDTQYF.

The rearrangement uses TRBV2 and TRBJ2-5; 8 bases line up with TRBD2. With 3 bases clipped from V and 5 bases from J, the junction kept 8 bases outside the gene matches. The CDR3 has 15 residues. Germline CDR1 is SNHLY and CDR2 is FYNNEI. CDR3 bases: TGTGCCAGCAGTGACCCCAGGACTAGCCTTGAGACCCAGTACTTC. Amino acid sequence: CASSDPRTSLETQYF.